These 30 T cell receptor beta chains were all obtained from the same sample, sequenced in a study of T cell responses to AZD1222 COVID-19 vaccine. Repertoires were generated with immunoSEQ multiplex PCR, while TCRdb's copy carries only in-frame clones and drops some. The sample contains approximately 150,000 clones, under 95% of which appear only once. Sample: peripheral blood, taken 28 days after the second AZD1222 dose. Receptors originate from an adult who received the AZD1222 COVID-19 vaccine.

The rearrangement links TRBV19 to TRBJ1-2; D perhaps matches TRBD1 (5 bases). CDR1 and CDR2 from the germline V gene are LNHDA and SQIVND (reference sequence). V gave up 1 base and J gave up 4 bases, with 10 bases separating them. The CDR3 is 14 residues long. The DNA for the CDR3 is TGTGCCAGTAGTATAGGGACACGAAGCTATGGCTACACCTTC. It translates to CASSIGTRSYGYTF.

The rearrangement joins TRBV6-5 to TRBJ1-1; 7 nucleotides agree with TRBD1. V lost 5 bases and J lost 7; bases outside the gene matches: 4. The length of the CDR3 is 12 residues. Germline CDR1 reads MNHEY; CDR2 reads SVGAGI. The CDR3 nucleotides are TGTGCCAGCAGTCCTCGGACAGGTGAAGCTTTCTTT. The encoded protein is CASSPRTGEAFF.

The chain carries TRBV7-9 and TRBJ2-5; TRBD1 might be the D (6 bases). The germline gives CDR1 SEHNR, CDR2 FQNEAQ (reference sequence). The V end was cut by 0 bases, the J end by 4 bases, with 12 bases between. This CDR3 is built from 15 residues. The CDR3 protein is CASSLAHREGETQYF. The CDR3 DNA is TGTGCCAGCAGCTTAGCCCACAGGGAAGGAGAGACCCAGTACTTC.

The chain combines TRBV9 with TRBJ2-1; 7 positions match TRBD2. The CDR3 totals 16 residues. The trim removed 4 bases at V and 7 bases at J, leaving 14 bases unmatched. Germline CDR1 is SGDLS and CDR2 is YYNGEE. CDR3 sequence: CASSPIGRLALNEQFF. CDR3 sequence (DNA): TGTGCCAGCAGCCCCATAGGGAGACTAGCACTTAATGAGCAGTTCTTC.

Note on this clone: Mismatch with germline at one junction end may stem from a read error. The V and J genes are TRBV5-1 and TRBJ1-2; D gene unclear. Germline CDR1 is SGHRS and CDR2 is YFSETQ. The CDR3 runs to 15 residues. Here the CDR3 reads CASSLLDKPNYGYAF. Here the CDR3 DNA reads TGCGCCAGCAGCTTGCTCGACAAGCCTAACTATGGCTACGCCTTC. The full variable domain, with the rest looked up from reference TRBV5-1 and TRBJ1-2, is KAGVTQTPRYLIKTRGQQVTLSCSPISGHRSVSWYQQTPGQGLQFLFEYFSETQRNKGNFPGRFSGRQFSNSRSEMNVSTLELGDSALYLCASSLLDKPNYGYAFGSGTRLTVV.

The chain links TRBV30 to TRBJ1-1; D is perhaps TRBD1 (6 bases). Trimming shortened V by 8 bases and J by 0 bases, and 16 bases separated the two germline ends. The CDR3 is made up of 14 amino acids. CDR1 is GTSNPN, CDR2 SVGIG, per germline (reference sequence). As DNA, the CDR3 is TGTGCCGGGTGGACAGACTCCATGAACACTGAAGCTTTCTTT. Amino acids: CAGWTDSMNTEAFF.

This sequence joins TRBV6-5 and TRBJ2-7; no clear D gene. Trimming removed 8 bases at V and 3 bases at J, with 17 bases between. Per germline, CDR1 MNHEY and CDR2 SVGAGI. The CDR3 is 14 amino acids. Here the CDR3 reads CASGVYLSHYEQYF. CDR3 coding DNA: TGTGCCAGCGGCGTATATTTGAGTCACTACGAGCAGTACTTC.

This chain links TRBV6-5 with TRBJ1-1; D is unclear. The CDR3 runs 16 residues. CDR1 is MNHEY, CDR2 SVGAGI, per germline. Trimming removed 2 bases at V and 2 bases at J, with 15 bases between. The CDR3 region has the DNA TGTGCCAGCAGTTACGCCAACCGAAAAGTAAACACTGAAGCTTTCTTT. Its translation: CASSYANRKVNTEAFF.

The chain couples TRBV4-2 to TRBJ1-5; D uncertain. V was trimmed by 0 bases and J by 1 base, leaving 7 bases between them. This CDR3 spans 15 amino acids. From germline, CDR1 is LGHNA and CDR2 YNFKEQ. The CDR3 DNA reads TGTGCCAGCAGCCAAGAGGTGCAGAGCAATCAGCCCCAGCATTTT. Translated: CASSQEVQSNQPQHF.

The genes are TRBV27 and TRBJ2-7, with 7 positions matching TRBD1. V was pared by 7 bases and J by 6 bases, with 6 bases of the junction left unmatched. CDR1 and CDR2 (germline): MNHEY, SMNVEV (reference sequence). There are 12 residues in the CDR3. CDR3 nucleotides: TGTGCCAGCATCGGACAGGCCCGCGAGCAGTACTTC. Protein: CASIGQAREQYF.

The V gene is TRBV15, the J gene TRBJ2-7; 8 bases agree with TRBD2. This CDR3 contains 17 residues. Germline CDR1 LNHNV, CDR2 YYDKDF (reference sequence). V lost 0 bases and J lost 4; bases outside the gene matches: 11. The CDR3 DNA is TGTGCCACCAGCAGAGATGACCCGGGAGCGGGAGTTTACGAGCAGTACTTC. Translation gives CATSRDDPGAGVYEQYF.

The chain has TRBV7-2 and TRBJ2-1; D may match TRBD1 or TRBD2 (5 bases each). Germline V gives CDR1 SGHTA, CDR2 FQGNSA. Trimming stripped 1 base from V and 6 bases from J, with 16 bases between. This CDR3 has 16 residues. Here the CDR3 reads CASSLGPSTGPNEQFF. The DNA of the CDR3 is TGTGCCAGCAGCTTAGGGCCGAGCACGGGGCCCAATGAGCAGTTCTTC.

The chain employs TRBV7-8 and TRBJ2-7, with TRBD2 identical over 7 bases. After removal of 1 base from V and 4 bases from J, the junction contained 13 bases not matched to a gene. Germline V gene data show CDR1 as SGHVS and CDR2 as FQNEAQ. This CDR3 comprises 17 residues. The CDR3 loop is CASSLGLRGLVSYEQYF. CDR3 nucleotides: TGTGCCAGCAGCTTAGGTCTCCGAGGACTAGTATCGTACGAGCAGTACTTC.

This clone has just a few counts. This chain links TRBV7-8 with TRBJ2-5; no clear D gene. Trimming stripped 4 bases from V and 5 bases from J, with 11 bases between. The germline CDR1 and CDR2 sequences are SGHVS and FQNEAQ. This CDR3 comprises 13 residues. CDR3 in DNA: TGTGCCAGCAGCTCGGACCGCTACGAGACCCAGTACTTC. Amino acid sequence: CASSSDRYETQYF.

The rearrangement joins TRBV7-9 to TRBJ2-5; possibly TRBD1 for D (5 bases). CDR3 length: 14 amino acids. V was pared by 1 base and J by 4 bases, with 10 bases between. CDR1 and CDR2 from the germline V gene are SEHNR and FQNEAQ (reference sequence). CDR3 residues: CASSLEQGAETQYF. DNA of the CDR3: TGTGCCAGCAGCTTAGAGCAGGGCGCAGAGACCCAGTACTTC.

A few counts support this clone. V usage is TRBV15 and J usage is TRBJ2-1; 9 nucleotides match TRBD2. CDR1 is LNHNV, CDR2 YYDKDF, per germline (reference sequence). J gave up 4 bases and V 3 bases, and 10 bases lay outside the gene matches. The CDR3 is made up of 17 amino acids. The CDR3 reads CATSRGFSGGQYNEQFF. The DNA of the CDR3 is TGTGCCACCAGCAGGGGTTTTAGCGGGGGACAATACAATGAGCAGTTCTTC. Combining the CDR3 with reference TRBV15 and TRBJ2-1 gives the whole variable domain DAMVIQNPRYQVTQFGKPVTLSCSQTLNHNVMYWYQQKSSQAPKLLFHYYDKDFNNEADTPDNFQSRRPNTSFCFLDIRSPGLGDTAMYLCATSRGFSGGQYNEQFFGPGTRLTVL.

The chain combines TRBV19 with TRBJ2-5, with 8 bases lining up with TRBD1. Unmatched junction bases numbered 8, after V lost 7 bases and J lost 1 base. The CDR3 spans 15 residues. CDR1 is LNHDA and CDR2 is SQIVND in the germline V gene (reference sequence). CDR3 residues: CASTPGTGLQETQYF. The CDR3, as DNA: TGTGCCAGTACCCCGGGGACAGGCCTCCAAGAGACCCAGTACTTC.

The CDR3 is CASSYRAPSYEQYF. DNA for the CDR3: TGTGCCAGCAGCTACCGGGCTCCCTCCTACGAGCAGTACTTC. This rearrangement joins TRBV5-5 to TRBJ2-7; no definite D call. The CDR3 extends over 14 amino acids. V was cut by 3 bases and J by 0 bases, with 10 bases left in between. Looked up from germline, CDR1 is SGHKS and CDR2 is YYEKEE (reference sequence).

This sequence joins TRBV19 and TRBJ1-1; D is undetermined. CDR3 length: 12 residues. Germline V gene data show CDR1 as LNHDA and CDR2 as SQIVND (reference sequence). With 7 bases removed from V and 1 base from J, the gap between germline ends came to 7 bases. The CDR3 region has the DNA TGTGCCAGTAATTGGGGGAACACTGAAGCTTTCTTT. This sequence encodes CASNWGNTEAFF.

This rearrangement joins TRBV21-1 to TRBJ2-1; the D call of TRBD2 is as the table states it, not checked on the DNA. TRBV21-1 is shown as a pseudogene. The CDR3 loop spans 17 amino acids. The CDR3 sequence is CASSKVSGTSGSGEQFF. CDR3 coding DNA: TGTGCCAGCAGCAAGGTCTCGGGGACTAGCGGGAGTGGTGAGCAGTTCTTC.

V is TRBV6-5 and J is TRBJ2-7, with a possible D match to TRBD1 (6 bases). CDR1 and CDR2 (germline): MNHEY, SVGAGI. The CDR3 contains 14 residues. Trimming cost V 5 bases and J 2 bases, with 13 bases left between them. The CDR3 DNA sequence: TGTGCCAGCAGTCCCTACAGGGTGGCCTACGAGCAGTACTTC. It translates to CASSPYRVAYEQYF.

CDR3 sequence (DNA): TGTGCCAGCAGTGGGACTAGCGGCCAGTACCAAGAGACCCAGTACTTC. Amino acids: CASSGTSGQYQETQYF. The V and J genes are TRBV27 and TRBJ2-5; 11 bases are a match to TRBD2. V dropped 5 bases and J dropped 0; count of bases not matched to a gene: 5. Germline V gene sequence: CDR1 MNHEY, CDR2 SMNVEV (reference sequence). The CDR3 contains 16 residues.

This clone was observed once. V and J are TRBV28 and TRBJ1-1, with a tentative D call TRBD1 (5 bases). The V and J ends lost 8 bases and 5 bases respectively, with 15 bases between them. Per the germline V gene, CDR1 is MDHEN and CDR2 is SYDVKM. This CDR3 contains 13 residues. CDR3 DNA sequence: TGTGCCAGCGGTAATGGGGGATGGACTGAAGCTTTCTTT. This encodes CASGNGGWTEAFF. Together with reference TRBV28 and TRBJ1-1, the CDR3 gives the full variable domain: DVKVTQSSRYLVKRTGEKVFLECVQDMDHENMFWYRQDPGLGLRLIYFSYDVKMKEKGDIPEGYSVSREKKERFSLILESASTNQTSMYLCASGNGGWTEAFFGQGTRLTVV.

The chain's CDR3 is CASSVDVRGNTEAFF. In DNA form, the CDR3 reads TGTGCCAGCAGCGTAGATGTCAGGGGGAACACTGAAGCTTTCTTT. This chain uses TRBV9 with TRBJ1-1, with D tentatively TRBD1 (6 bases). Germline V gives CDR1 SGDLS, CDR2 YYNGEE. This CDR3 is built from 15 residues. The germline V and J ends were trimmed by 0 bases and 1 base, with 10 bases remaining between them.

The chain links TRBV6-4 to TRBJ2-1; 11 bases line up with TRBD2. Germline V gene data show CDR1 as MRHNA and CDR2 as SNTAGT. The CDR3 runs to 14 residues. Unmatched junction bases numbered 5, after V lost 5 bases and J lost 8 bases. As DNA, the CDR3 is TGTGCCAGCAGTCGAGGACTAGCGGGCGATGAGCAGTTCTTC. Its translation: CASSRGLAGDEQFF.

CDR3 protein: CASSLRLGETQYF. For the CDR3, the DNA is TGTGCCAGCAGTTTACGACTGGGAGAGACCCAGTACTTC. This chain joins TRBV28 and TRBJ2-5; D is unclear. Trimming removed 2 bases from V and 4 bases from J, with 8 bases in between. The CDR3 consists of 13 residues. Per the germline V gene, CDR1 is MDHEN and CDR2 is SYDVKM.

The J gene is TRBJ2-5, the V gene TRBV7-9; D not certain. Germline CDR1 reads SEHNR; CDR2 reads FQNEAQ (reference sequence). V was cut by 1 base and J by 2 bases, with 8 bases left in between. The CDR3 length is 14 residues. The CDR3 reads CASSLGLPQETQYF. CDR3 DNA sequence: TGTGCCAGCAGCTTAGGGCTACCGCAAGAGACCCAGTACTTC. The full variable domain, rest sourced from reference TRBV7-9 and TRBJ2-5, is DTGVSQNPRHKITKRGQNVTFRCDPISEHNRLYWYRQTLGQGPEFLTYFQNEAQLEKSRLLSDRFSAERPKGSFSTLEIQRTEQGDSAMYLCASSLGLPQETQYFGPGTRLLVL.

This clone was seen only once. The V and J genes are TRBV2 and TRBJ2-1; D not resolved. Germline V gene lookup returns CDR1 SNHLY and CDR2 FYNNEI. V gave up 5 bases and J gave up 0 bases, with 11 bases separating them. The CDR3 is 15 residues long. The CDR3 sequence is CASSWVPSSYNEQFF. CDR3 in DNA: TGTGCCAGCAGTTGGGTCCCCAGCTCCTACAATGAGCAGTTCTTC.

The V gene is TRBV12-5, the J gene TRBJ1-1; D is unresolved. Germline assignment: CDR1 LGHNT and CDR2 FRNRAP. The CDR3 covers 14 residues. V was cut by 3 bases and J by 1 base, with 9 bases left in between. The CDR3 spells CASGFRRQNTEAFF. The CDR3 DNA reads TGTGCTAGTGGTTTCCGCCGACAGAACACTGAAGCTTTCTTT. The whole variable domain, remainder taken from reference TRBV12-5 and TRBJ1-1, is DARVTQTPRHKVTEMGQEVTMRCQPILGHNTVFWYRQTMMQGLELLAYFRNRAPLDDSGMPKDRFSAEMPDATLATLKIQPSEPRDSAVYFCASGFRRQNTEAFFGQGTRLTVV.

V usage is TRBV3-1 (or the pseudogene TRBV3-2) and J usage is TRBJ2-1, with TRBD2 matching over 8 bases. Germline-derived CDR1 and CDR2 are LGHDT and YNNKEL (reference sequence). V gave up 0 bases and J gave up 6 bases; unmatched junction bases: 1. The CDR3 loop spans 14 amino acids. CDR3 sequence (DNA): TGTGCCAGCAGCCAAGAAGGGACTAGCAATGAGCAGTTCTTC. Its translation: CASSQEGTSNEQFF.